The rows below give T cell receptor beta chains drawn from one sample of a study of memory CD4+ T cells and cytomegalovirus serostatus. This table comes from immunoSEQ multiplex PCR, and its TCRdb copy is limited to in-frame clones, with some not included. The sample comprises about 62,000 clones, 76% of which are singletons, and approximately 4.5% rests with the top ten. Sequencing was done on a sample of memory CD4+ T cells from blood. These receptors were taken from an adult in good health and CMV-seropositive. Each CDR3 is given without its conserved first and last residue. The order of the fields is clone size, V gene, J gene, CDR3 length, CDR3 protein. Only some rows state a clone size, as once, few, many or a class for expanded clones.

-	TRBV5-6	TRBJ2-1	15	ASSPGLAGPSYNEQF
once	TRBV7-2	TRBJ1-1	9	ASSYGQEAF
-	TRBV10-2	TRBJ1-5	12	ASSEGRGDQPQH
few	TRBV7-8	TRBJ2-1	12	ASSLRTGYNEQF
-	TRBV7-9	TRBJ2-6	11	ASSQAGANVLT
once	TRBV30	TRBJ2-1	11	AWSLSSYNEQF
-	TRBV6-1	TRBJ2-7	12	ASSQRAGVHEQY
-	TRBV2	TRBJ1-4	12	ASSGTGEEEKLF
-	TRBV7-3	TRBJ2-1	18	ASSLANLGLAGGLSNEQF
-	TRBV7-9	TRBJ2-3	13	ASRLLAGGGDTQY
-	TRBV6-1	TRBJ1-6	11	ASNLLRNSPLH
-	TRBV5-6	TRBJ1-2	13	ASSAQGGEYYGYT
few	TRBV7-2	TRBJ2-1	11	ASRPGTYNEQF
-	TRBV2	TRBJ2-3	13	ASSELAGVGDTQY
-	TRBV2	TRBJ2-7	11	ASSRDKKNQQY
-	TRBV28	TRBJ1-4	11	ASRRGPNEKLF
-	TRBV19	TRBJ2-1	14	ASSSFGAGGPGEQF
-	TRBV5-1	TRBJ2-1	14	ASSLGTYMKGNEQF
-	TRBV5-1	TRBJ1-1	12	ASSLVGGNTEAF
-	TRBV6-6	TRBJ2-1	13	ASRLPGTGNNEQF
-	TRBV27	TRBJ2-7	13	ASIAWRMSSYEQY
-	TRBV11-2	TRBJ1-1	10	ASSLSNTEAF
once	TRBV5-1	TRBJ2-2	13	ASSFMTGSAGELF
-	TRBV11-2	TRBJ2-7	9	ASGTRYEQY
-	TRBV7-3	TRBJ2-6	13	ASSSVDSGANVLT
-	TRBV6-5	TRBJ2-5	10	ASSESKETQY
-	TRBV7-8	TRBJ2-1	13	ASSARTGSYNEQF
-	TRBV7-2	TRBJ2-1	13	ASSLMASGGEEQF
few	TRBV19	TRBJ1-2	12	ASSSRRTGYGYT
-	TRBV29-1	TRBJ1-4	11	SVSDSANEKLF
once	TRBV19	TRBJ2-7	13	ASSGRTSGSYEQY
-	TRBV2	TRBJ1-2	12	ASSEDRGGYGYT
-	TRBV27	TRBJ2-3	13	ASSLAPQTTDTQY
-	TRBV14	TRBJ1-1	11	ASSRDRVLSAF
-	TRBV6-6	TRBJ2-7	11	ASTPLPSYEQY
-	TRBV11-2	TRBJ2-7	13	ASSLGGQGFAEQY
few	TRBV18	TRBJ2-7	13	ASSRAGTSGYEQY
-	TRBV5-1	TRBJ2-5	11	ASSSTGTETQY
-	TRBV6-1	TRBJ1-1	13	ASNTLGQGRTEAF
-	TRBV6-1	TRBJ2-5	11	AVVPWDGETQY
-	TRBV4-2	TRBJ1-1	13	ASARGTGEPTEAF
-	TRBV28	TRBJ2-3	16	ASSLTSGGTSSTDTQY
-	TRBV10-3	TRBJ1-2	14	AISESELDGNYGYT
-	TRBV7-9	TRBJ2-3	16	ASSSPGLAGVGTDTQY